Listed below are T cell receptor beta chains from one sample, sequenced in a study of tumor-infiltrating lymphocytes in localized non-small cell lung cancer. TCRdb's table, derived via immunoSEQ multiplex PCR, lists solely in-frame clones and lacks some. The table includes 9,500 to 10,000 clones, roughly three quarters detected once. Sequencing input: lung tumor tissue. Source of these receptors: a human donor with non-small cell lung cancer. CDR3s include the opening cysteine and the closing phenylalanine or tryptophan. The order of the fields is clone size, J gene, D gene, CDR3 length, V gene, CDR3 DNA, CDR3 protein. The D gene is left open where the match is weak. Some rows mark clone size as missing; the rest say once, few, many or name a class of expanded clone.

clone_size: few
j_call: TRBJ1-6
d_call: .
cdr3_length: 16
v_call: TRBV18
cdr3_nt: TGTGCCAGCTCACCATTTTTGGGGGGGAAGGATTCACCCCTCCACTTT
cdr3_aa: CASSPFLGGKDSPLHF

clone_size: .
j_call: TRBJ2-5
d_call: .
cdr3_length: 13
v_call: TRBV19
cdr3_nt: TGTGCCAGTAGTATAGGCAGCCAAGAGACCCAGTACTTC
cdr3_aa: CASSIGSQETQYF

clone_size: .
j_call: TRBJ1-5
d_call: .
cdr3_length: 15
v_call: TRBV19
cdr3_nt: TGTGCCAGTAGTATAGTCCCGGGGAGCAATCAGCCCCAGCATTTT
cdr3_aa: CASSIVPGSNQPQHF

clone_size: .
j_call: TRBJ2-3
d_call: TRBD1
cdr3_length: 18
v_call: TRBV9
cdr3_nt: TGTGCCAGCAGCGTTGGGGATGGGACAGGGACGTCCACAGATACGCAGTATTTT
cdr3_aa: CASSVGDGTGTSTDTQYF

clone_size: .
j_call: TRBJ2-6
d_call: .
cdr3_length: 15
v_call: TRBV5-4
cdr3_nt: TGTGCCAGCAGCTTGCAAGGTGGTGGGGCCAACGTCCTGACTTTC
cdr3_aa: CASSLQGGGANVLTF

clone_size: medium-sized
j_call: TRBJ1-2
d_call: .
cdr3_length: 17
v_call: TRBV7-6
cdr3_nt: TGTGCCAGCAGCTTAACGACCCCAGGGCTCGATAACTATGGCTACACCTTC
cdr3_aa: CASSLTTPGLDNYGYTF

clone_size: .
j_call: TRBJ1-6
d_call: .
cdr3_length: 15
v_call: TRBV27
cdr3_nt: TGTGCCAGCAGTTTATGGGGTGGGGATAATTCACCCCTCCACTTT
cdr3_aa: CASSLWGGDNSPLHF

clone_size: .
j_call: TRBJ2-7
d_call: .
cdr3_length: 14
v_call: TRBV11-2
cdr3_nt: TGTGCCAGCAGCCTCCCGGAGGGTTTCCGCGAGCAGTACTTC
cdr3_aa: CASSLPEGFREQYF

clone_size: .
j_call: TRBJ1-1
d_call: TRBD1
cdr3_length: 16
v_call: TRBV18
cdr3_nt: TGTGCCAGCTCACAAGGACAGGGGGCTTTCAACACTGAAGCTTTCTTT
cdr3_aa: CASSQGQGAFNTEAFF

clone_size: .
j_call: TRBJ2-7
d_call: TRBD1
cdr3_length: 14
v_call: TRBV2
cdr3_nt: TGTGCCAGCAGTGACGGTTCCAGGGGGCGGGAGCAGTACTTC
cdr3_aa: CASSDGSRGREQYF

clone_size: .
j_call: TRBJ1-5
d_call: TRBD1
cdr3_length: 13
v_call: TRBV29-1
cdr3_nt: TGCAGCGTCTGGACAGGGGGCGGTCAGCCCCAGCATTTT
cdr3_aa: CSVWTGGGQPQHF

clone_size: .
j_call: TRBJ1-4
d_call: .
cdr3_length: 14
v_call: TRBV4-1
cdr3_nt: TGCGCCAGCAGCCAAGGCGTATGGGGAGAAAAACTGTTTTTT
cdr3_aa: CASSQGVWGEKLFF

clone_size: .
j_call: TRBJ2-3
d_call: .
cdr3_length: 16
v_call: TRBV11-2
cdr3_nt: TGTGCCAGCAGCTTAGGGACGGCGGTAGGGACAGATACGCAGTATTTT
cdr3_aa: CASSLGTAVGTDTQYF

clone_size: .
j_call: TRBJ1-1
d_call: .
cdr3_length: 11
v_call: TRBV29-1
cdr3_nt: TGCAGCGTTGAGGGGCACACTGAAGCTTTCTTT
cdr3_aa: CSVEGHTEAFF

clone_size: .
j_call: TRBJ2-7
d_call: .
cdr3_length: 15
v_call: TRBV4-1
cdr3_nt: TGCGCCAGCAGCCAACTTCCAGGGAGCTCCTACGAGCAGTACTTC
cdr3_aa: CASSQLPGSSYEQYF

clone_size: .
j_call: TRBJ1-3
d_call: .
cdr3_length: 15
v_call: TRBV18
cdr3_nt: TGTGCCAGCTCACCATACCGGTCCTCTGGAAACACCATATATTTT
cdr3_aa: CASSPYRSSGNTIYF

clone_size: .
j_call: TRBJ2-5
d_call: .
cdr3_length: 14
v_call: TRBV6-5
cdr3_nt: TGTGCCAGCAGTCCCGGGACATACCAAGAGACCCAGTACTTC
cdr3_aa: CASSPGTYQETQYF

clone_size: .
j_call: TRBJ1-6
d_call: .
cdr3_length: 15
v_call: TRBV7-8
cdr3_nt: TGTGCCAGCACTCTATCGGGCCTCTTGAATTCACCCCTCCACTTT
cdr3_aa: CASTLSGLLNSPLHF

clone_size: .
j_call: TRBJ2-3
d_call: .
cdr3_length: 15
v_call: TRBV5-1
cdr3_nt: TGCGCCAGCAGCTTCGGGGGTGTCGGGGCAGATACGCAGTATTTT
cdr3_aa: CASSFGGVGADTQYF

clone_size: few
j_call: TRBJ1-1
d_call: .
cdr3_length: 15
v_call: TRBV5-1
cdr3_nt: TGCGCCAGCAGCTTCGGACCAAGCGGAAGCACTGAAGCTTTCTTT
cdr3_aa: CASSFGPSGSTEAFF

clone_size: .
j_call: TRBJ2-5
d_call: TRBD2
cdr3_length: 16
v_call: TRBV9
cdr3_nt: TGTGCCAGCAGCGTAGGGGTAGCGGGGAACCAAGAGACCCAGTACTTC
cdr3_aa: CASSVGVAGNQETQYF

clone_size: .
j_call: TRBJ2-3
d_call: TRBD1
cdr3_length: 16
v_call: TRBV9
cdr3_nt: TGTGCCAGCAGCCCCCGGACAGGGGGAGGGACAGATACGCAGTATTTT
cdr3_aa: CASSPRTGGGTDTQYF

clone_size: .
j_call: TRBJ2-7
d_call: TRBD2
cdr3_length: 15
v_call: TRBV4-2
cdr3_nt: TGTGCCAGCAGCCGGGGGGGACGGGACCTCTACGAGCAGTACTTC
cdr3_aa: CASSRGGRDLYEQYF

clone_size: .
j_call: TRBJ2-7
d_call: TRBD2
cdr3_length: 17
v_call: TRBV27
cdr3_nt: TGTGCCAGCAGTTTATCAGGGTCAGCGGGGGGGCGGTACGAGCAGTACTTC
cdr3_aa: CASSLSGSAGGRYEQYF

clone_size: .
j_call: TRBJ1-1
d_call: .
cdr3_length: 15
v_call: TRBV4-1
cdr3_nt: TGCGCCAGCAGCCACAGAGGACCAGGGGAAACTGAAGCTTTCTTT
cdr3_aa: CASSHRGPGETEAFF